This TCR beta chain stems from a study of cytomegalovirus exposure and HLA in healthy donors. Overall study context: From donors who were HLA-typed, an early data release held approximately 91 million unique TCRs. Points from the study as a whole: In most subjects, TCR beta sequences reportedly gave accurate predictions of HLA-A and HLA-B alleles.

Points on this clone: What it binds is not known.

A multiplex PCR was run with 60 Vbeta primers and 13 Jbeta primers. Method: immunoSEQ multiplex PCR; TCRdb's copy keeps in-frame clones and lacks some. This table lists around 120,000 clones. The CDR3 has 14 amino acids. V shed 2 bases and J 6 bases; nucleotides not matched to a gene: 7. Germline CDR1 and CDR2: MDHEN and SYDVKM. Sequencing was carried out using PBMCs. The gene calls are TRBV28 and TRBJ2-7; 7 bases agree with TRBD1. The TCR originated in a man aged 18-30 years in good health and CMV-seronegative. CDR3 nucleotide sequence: TGTGCCAGCAGTTTAATTAGGGGGCCAAGCGAGCAGTACTTC. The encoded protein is CASSLIRGPSEQYF.